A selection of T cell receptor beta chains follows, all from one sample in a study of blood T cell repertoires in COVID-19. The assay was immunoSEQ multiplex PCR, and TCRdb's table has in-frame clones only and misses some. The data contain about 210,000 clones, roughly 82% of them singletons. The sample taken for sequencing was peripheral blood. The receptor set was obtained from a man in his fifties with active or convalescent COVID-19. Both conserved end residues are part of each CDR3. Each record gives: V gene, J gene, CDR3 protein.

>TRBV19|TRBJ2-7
CASTLPLDRDYEQYF
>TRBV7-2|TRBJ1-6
CASSIPTGSSYNSPLHF
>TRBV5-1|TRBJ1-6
CASSMTGRNSPLHF
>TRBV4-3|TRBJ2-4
CASSQYPTSGSGNIQYF
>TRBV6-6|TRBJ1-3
CASSLDTSGNTIYF
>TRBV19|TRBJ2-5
CASRYSGGSETQYF
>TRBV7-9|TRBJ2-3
CASSPGGTSGRTDTQYF
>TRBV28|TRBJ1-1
CASSYRGGDTEAFF
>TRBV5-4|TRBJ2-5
CASSPPSGSRETQYF
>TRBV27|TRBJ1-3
CASSSPFRDRDPGNTIYF
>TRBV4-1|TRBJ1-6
CASSQELPGHINSPLHF
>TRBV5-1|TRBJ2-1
CASRVASGRHNEQFF
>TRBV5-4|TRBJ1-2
CASYLRGGGYTF
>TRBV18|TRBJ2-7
CASSLTGEVYEQYF
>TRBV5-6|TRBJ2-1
CASIERLAGGLSSYNEQFF
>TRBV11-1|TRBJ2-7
CASSLSLDRLYEQYF
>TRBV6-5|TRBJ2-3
CGRGGGTDTQYF
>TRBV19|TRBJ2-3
CASSQTSGRTDTQYF
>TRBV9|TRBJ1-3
CASSVGPYPDGVKNTIYF
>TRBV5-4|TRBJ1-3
CASSPPQGSGNTIYF
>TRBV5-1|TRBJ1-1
CASSFQTGGGTEAFF
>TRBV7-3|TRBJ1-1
CASSIGGATEAFF
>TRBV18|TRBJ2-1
CASSPLRGGNEQFF
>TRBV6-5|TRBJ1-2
CASSSREGYGYTF
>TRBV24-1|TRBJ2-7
CATQDGDLAYEQYF
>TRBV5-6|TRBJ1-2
CASSLQGTYGYTF
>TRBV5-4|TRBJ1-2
CASSLTGGNYGYTF